The rows below give T cell receptor beta chains drawn from one sample of a study of blood T cell repertoires in COVID-19. Profiled with immunoSEQ multiplex PCR; TCRdb holds only in-frame clones, not every one. The sample lists some 240,000 clones; around four fifths were seen once. Material: PBMCs or T cells enriched from blood (not recorded which). The origin of the receptors is a man in his thirties or forties with acute COVID-19. CDR3s include the opening cysteine and the closing phenylalanine or tryptophan. Each record gives: clone size, D gene, J gene, V gene, CDR3 protein, CDR3 DNA. A D gene is named only where the DNA matches it firmly. The listing skips clone size in some rows; elsewhere it reads once, few, many or a size class.

. | . | TRBJ2-1 | TRBV11-2 | CASSPGLGHRYNEQFF | TGTGCCAGCAGCCCCGGCCTGGGGCACAGATACAATGAGCAGTTCTTC
. | . | TRBJ1-6 | TRBV19 | CASKATENSPLHF | TGTGCCAGCAAAGCGACGGAAAATTCACCCCTCCACTTT
. | . | TRBJ1-1 | TRBV6-4 | CASSPGTNTEAFF | TGTGCCAGCAGCCCCGGGACAAACACTGAAGCTTTCTTT
. | TRBD1 | TRBJ1-3 | TRBV7-9 | CASSWVSGQGLGNTIYF | TGTGCCAGCAGTTGGGTTTCTGGACAGGGTCTGGGAAACACCATATATTTT
. | TRBD2 | TRBJ2-2 | TRBV15 | CATSRREGARTGELFF | TGTGCCACCAGCAGGCGGGAGGGGGCGCGAACCGGGGAGCTGTTTTTT
. | TRBD1 | TRBJ1-4 | TRBV5-1 | CASSLGGQGATNEKLFF | TGTGCCAGCAGCTTGGGTGGACAGGGAGCAACTAATGAAAAACTGTTTTTT
. | . | TRBJ1-4 | TRBV11-2 | CASSLYAGRQEKLFF | TGTGCCAGCAGCTTATATGCAGGGAGGCAAGAAAAACTGTTTTTT
. | . | TRBJ1-2 | TRBV28 | CASSLFSGYGYTF | TGTGCCAGCAGTTTATTTTCCGGCTATGGCTACACCTTC
. | TRBD1 | TRBJ1-2 | TRBV11-2 | CASSLVTGVYTF | TGTGCCAGCAGCTTGGTGACAGGGGTCTACACCTTC
. | . | TRBJ1-5 | TRBV28 | CASTSDSRGNQPQHF | TGTGCCAGCACTTCCGACAGCAGGGGCAATCAGCCCCAGCATTTT
. | TRBD2 | TRBJ2-3 | TRBV7-9 | CASSFDGRALDTQYF | TGTGCCAGCAGCTTTGACGGGAGGGCCTTGGATACGCAGTATTTT
. | . | TRBJ1-5 | TRBV2 | CASSEWMGANQPQHF | TGTGCCAGCAGTGAATGGATGGGGGCCAATCAGCCCCAGCATTTT
. | . | TRBJ1-1 | TRBV7-8 | CASSRTVNTEAFF | TGTGCCAGCAGCCGAACGGTGAACACTGAAGCTTTCTTT
. | . | TRBJ1-6 | TRBV19 | CASRSGRNLNSPLHF | TGTGCCAGTAGGTCAGGAAGAAACCTTAATTCACCCCTCCACTTT
. | TRBD1 | TRBJ1-2 | TRBV28 | CASSLGGQGAGYTF | TGTGCCAGCAGTCTAGGGGGACAGGGGGCGGGCTACACCTTC
. | . | TRBJ2-6 | TRBV30 | CAWSYSVGANVLTF | TGTGCCTGGTCTTACTCTGTTGGGGCCAACGTCCTGACTTTC
once | . | TRBJ2-1 | TRBV27 | CASSLAREQFF | TGTGCCAGCAGTTTAGCGAGGGAGCAGTTCTTC
. | . | TRBJ1-2 | TRBV11-3 | CASSPGGGGNYGYTF | TGTGCCAGCAGCCCTGGCGGGGGAGGGAACTATGGCTACACCTTC
. | TRBD1 | TRBJ2-2 | TRBV6-4 | CATGTGSTGELFF | TGTGCCACCGGGACAGGGTCCACCGGGGAGCTGTTTTTT
few | TRBD2 | TRBJ2-5 | TRBV7-9 | CASSLGLLAAAFTQYF | TGTGCCAGCAGCTTAGGATTACTAGCGGCCGCCTTTACCCAGTACTTC
. | TRBD2 | TRBJ2-1 | TRBV24-1 | CATSDAGTSAYNEQFF | TGTGCCACCAGTGATGCCGGGACTAGCGCCTACAATGAGCAGTTCTTC
few | TRBD1 | TRBJ1-1 | TRBV10-1 | CASSDLQGAKTEAFF | TGCGCCAGCAGTGATTTACAGGGGGCGAAGACTGAAGCTTTCTTT
. | TRBD2 | TRBJ2-2 | TRBV5-4 | CASSAVSGGGTGELFF | TGTGCCAGCAGCGCCGTTAGCGGGGGGGGCACCGGGGAGCTGTTTTTT
. | . | TRBJ2-1 | TRBV10-3 | CAISESKGRDYNEQFF | TGTGCCATCAGTGAGTCCAAGGGGCGCGACTACAATGAGCAGTTCTTC
. | TRBD1 | TRBJ2-3 | TRBV6-4 | CASSQQGAVDTQYF | TGTGCCAGCAGCCAACAGGGGGCGGTAGATACGCAGTATTTT
. | . | TRBJ2-2 | TRBV7-7 | CASSLVVENTGELFF | TGTGCTAGCAGCTTAGTAGTTGAGAACACCGGGGAGCTGTTTTTT
. | . | TRBJ1-4 | TRBV10-1 | CASSESGHAEKLFF | TGCGCCAGCAGTGAGTCCGGACATGCTGAAAAACTGTTTTTT
. | . | TRBJ1-1 | TRBV6-5 | CASSPGGGNTEAFF | TGTGCCAGCAGCCCCGGGGGGGGGAACACTGAAGCTTTCTTT